The 12 T cell receptor beta chains below all came from one sample that was sequenced in a study of blood T cell repertoires in COVID-19. Generated by immunoSEQ multiplex PCR, the TCRdb table keeps only in-frame clones and is missing some. In the table there are about 34,000 clones, 90% of which are singletons. The sequenced sample consisted of peripheral blood. All receptors derive from a man in his 60s with active or convalescent COVID-19.

The chain combines TRBV7-2 with TRBJ2-3, with a weak D call TRBD1 (5 bases). The germline gives CDR1 SGHTA, CDR2 FQGNSA. The CDR3 loop spans 15 amino acids. The V gene lost 2 bases and the J gene lost 8 bases, with 17 bases spanning the gap. CDR3 loop: CASSLFVGTQGTQYF. CDR3 nucleotide sequence: TGTGCCAGCAGCTTATTTGTCGGCACGCAGGGTACGCAGTATTTT.

The chain combines TRBV27 with TRBJ1-6, with D possibly being TRBD1 (6 bases). Trimming removed 4 bases from V and 9 bases from J, with 22 bases in between. Germline V lookup: CDR1 MNHEY, CDR2 SMNVEV (reference sequence). The CDR3 runs 17 residues. CDR3 nucleotides: TGTGCCAGCAGTTCTACTCTTTTAACAGGGAAAGGTTCACCCCTCCACTTT. It is translated as CASSSTLLTGKGSPLHF.

The chain recombines TRBV19 with TRBJ1-2; tentatively, D is TRBD1 (5 bases). The CDR3 covers 16 residues. From germline, CDR1 is LNHDA and CDR2 SQIVND (reference sequence). Trimming left V 6 bases short and J 6 bases short, with 23 bases between. The CDR3: CASSPPDGKRGNGYTF. The CDR3 nucleotides are TGTGCCAGTAGCCCCCCGGATGGGAAAAGGGGAAATGGCTACACCTTC.

The rearrangement links TRBV28 to TRBJ1-1; D possibly corresponds to TRBD1 (5 bases). V dropped 7 bases and J dropped 3 bases, with 9 bases sitting between them. The CDR3 has 12 amino acids. Germline loops: CDR1 MDHEN, CDR2 SYDVKM. This CDR3 reads CASTGWDTEAFF. Written as DNA, the CDR3 is TGTGCCAGCACAGGGTGGGACACTGAAGCTTTCTTT.

V is TRBV6-5 and J is TRBJ1-2, with TRBD1 matching 7 bases. This CDR3 region has 13 residues. Trimming took 6 bases from V and 8 from J; bases not matched to a gene: 9. Germline values: CDR1 MNHEY, CDR2 SVGAGI. CDR3 bases: TGTGCCAGCAGATTCACAGGGGCGACGGGCTACACCTTC. Its translation: CASRFTGATGYTF.

The chain links TRBV9 to TRBJ2-2; 7 bases fit TRBD1. CDR3 length equals 14 residues. The trim removed 3 bases at V and 1 base at J, leaving 0 bases unmatched. Germline CDR1 is SGDLS and CDR2 is YYNGEE. CDR3 loop: CASSGQGNTGELFF. In DNA, the CDR3 is TGTGCCAGCAGCGGACAGGGGAACACCGGGGAGCTGTTTTTT.

The chain links TRBV5-1 to TRBJ2-7; 8 bases agree with TRBD1. The V gene end was trimmed by 4 bases and the J gene end by 1 base; junction bases not matched to a gene: 1. In germline, CDR1 is SGHRS, CDR2 YFSETQ. This CDR3 region has 13 residues. CDR3 in amino acids: CASSRQGSYEQYF. In nucleotides, the CDR3 is TGCGCCAGCAGCCGACAGGGGTCCTACGAGCAGTACTTC. Variable domain in full (rest from reference TRBV5-1 and TRBJ2-7): KAGVTQTPRYLIKTRGQQVTLSCSPISGHRSVSWYQQTPGQGLQFLFEYFSETQRNKGNFPGRFSGRQFSNSRSEMNVSTLELGDSALYLCASSRQGSYEQYFGPGTRLTVT.

J is TRBJ1-5 and V is TRBV15; 8 positions match TRBD1. Germline-derived CDR1 and CDR2 are LNHNV and YYDKDF (reference sequence). The V segment lost 3 bases and the J segment 4 bases; nucleotides outside the gene matches: 11. The CDR3 is made up of 17 amino acids. Here the CDR3 DNA reads TGTGCCACCAGCAGCATAAGCCGACAGGGGCCTAATCAGCCCCAGCATTTT. Its translation is CATSSISRQGPNQPQHF.

V usage is TRBV9 and J usage is TRBJ2-2; perhaps TRBD1 as D (5 bases). V was trimmed by 5 bases and J by 0 bases, leaving 20 bases between them. Germline values: CDR1 SGDLS, CDR2 YYNGEE. There are 18 residues in the CDR3. The CDR3 spells CASSRQIVTFANTGELFF. The CDR3 DNA sequence: TGTGCCAGCAGTCGACAGATCGTTACCTTCGCGAACACCGGGGAGCTGTTTTTT.

The J gene is TRBJ2-5, the V gene TRBV7-8; D is undetermined. V shed 1 base and J shed 2 bases, with 2 bases lying between them. The germline V gene encodes CDR1 SGHVS and CDR2 FQNEAQ. The CDR3 is 12 amino acids. This chain's CDR3 is CASSLVQETQYF. As DNA, the CDR3 is TGTGCCAGCAGCTTAGTACAAGAGACCCAGTACTTC. Supplemented by reference TRBV7-8 and TRBJ2-5, the full variable domain reads GAGVSQSPRYKVAKRGQDVALRCDPISGHVSLFWYQQALGQGPEFLTYFQNEAQLDKSGLPSDRFFAERPEGSVSTLKIQRTQQEDSAVYLCASSLVQETQYFGPGTRLLVL.

The V call is TRBV11-1, the J call TRBJ2-7; TRBD1 might be the D (6 bases). The ends were cut back, 0 bases at V and 2 bases at J, with 14 bases in the middle. The CDR3 consists of 16 residues. From germline, CDR1 is SGHAT and CDR2 FQDESV (reference sequence). CDR3 DNA sequence: TGTGCCAGCAGCTTAGCGGGTGGAAGGGGGACCTACGAGCAGTACTTC. Translation gives CASSLAGGRGTYEQYF.

J is TRBJ2-2 and V is TRBV27; 8 bases match TRBD2. The CDR3 contains 17 residues. Germline assignment: CDR1 MNHEY and CDR2 SMNVEV (reference sequence). J gave up 3 bases and V 6 bases, and 12 bases lay outside the gene matches. The CDR3 sequence: CASSLLTGTRYTGELFF. The CDR3 coding sequence is TGTGCCAGCAGCCTCCTAACCGGGACTAGGTACACCGGGGAGCTGTTTTTT.